This T cell receptor beta chain was sequenced for a study of T cell repertoires in cytomegalovirus infection. Using its own MiXCR run on the reads, TCRdb lists one record per CDR3 protein. The sample consists of about 770,000 distinct CDR3 sequences, about 29% of them appearing once. This clonotype was observed a handful of times. Its specificity is unknown. A junction end diverges from the germline sequence, so it may reflect a read error. This CDR3 is 17 amino acids long. Germline V lookup: CDR1 SSHAT, CDR2 FNYEAQ (reference sequence). The genes are TRBV7-7 and TRBJ2-1; possibly TRBD2 for D (5 bases). The receptor comes from a human donor in good health (CMV status not recorded). Some clones in this sample may be carry-over from other donors' samples. The sample was cultured CD8+ T cells from PBMCs, taken from culture after CMV antigen stimulation. CDR3: CASSLGLEASNLNEQFF. The DNA for the CDR3 is TGTGCTAGCAGTTTAGGCCTGGAGGCTAGCAACCTCAATGAGCAGTTCTTC.